These 23 T cell receptor beta chains were all obtained from the same sample, sequenced in a study of T cell responses to AZD1222 COVID-19 vaccine. The repertoire was sequenced with immunoSEQ multiplex PCR; TCRdb's copy has only in-frame clones and lacks some. The sample comprises about 150,000 clones, approximately 93% of which are singletons, and 4.5% to 5.5% rests with the top ten. The sequencing used peripheral blood, collected on day 0 of AZD1222 vaccination. These receptors originate from an adult in good health.

In its sample, this clone ranks as medium-sized. The V gene is TRBV28, the J gene TRBJ2-5, with 10 bases that match TRBD1. Germline V lookup: CDR1 MDHEN, CDR2 SYDVKM. The CDR3 is 15 amino acids. Trimming cost V 5 bases and J 5 bases; bases outside gene matches: 8. CDR3 nucleotides: TGTGCCAGCAGTAGACCGGGACAGGGGCATGAGACCCAGTACTTC. This gives the protein CASSRPGQGHETQYF.

This clone is a singleton in its sample. This chain uses TRBV5-1 with TRBJ1-2; D is perhaps TRBD1 (5 bases). The CDR3 covers 14 residues. The germline CDR1 and CDR2 sequences are SGHRS and YFSETQ. The V end lost 3 bases, the J end lost 1 base, and 10 bases lay between the germline ends. As DNA, the CDR3 is TGCGCCAGCAGCTCTATGGACATTAACTATGGCTACACCTTC. As protein: CASSSMDINYGYTF.

The J gene is TRBJ2-1, the V gene TRBV9; D may be TRBD2 (6 bases). Per the germline V gene, CDR1 is SGDLS and CDR2 is YYNGEE. V was pared by 0 bases and J by 6 bases, with 13 bases between. The CDR3 is made up of 15 amino acids. The CDR3 DNA is TGTGCCAGCAGCGTAGAGGCTAGCGAACTCAATGAGCAGTTCTTC. This gives the protein CASSVEASELNEQFF.

J is TRBJ1-4 and V is TRBV11-2; no firm D call. V lost 0 bases to trimming and J lost 10 bases, with 9 bases between them. This CDR3 contains 13 residues. Germline CDR1 and CDR2: SGHAT and FQNNGV. The CDR3 is CASSLDIEAKLFF. The DNA for the CDR3 is TGTGCCAGCAGCTTAGATATAGAGGCAAAACTGTTTTTT. The entire variable domain, with the rest obtained from reference TRBV11-2 and TRBJ1-4, is as follows: EAGVAQSPRYKIIEKRQSVAFWCNPISGHATLYWYQQILGQGPKLLIQFQNNGVVDDSQLPKDRFSAERLKGVDSTLKIQPAKLEDSAVYLCASSLDIEAKLFFGSGTQLSVL.

V usage is TRBV18 and J usage is TRBJ2-3; 11 nucleotides line up with TRBD2. This CDR3 has 23 amino acids. J lost 3 bases, V lost 2 bases, and 25 bases had no gene match. CDR1 is KGHSH, CDR2 LQKENI, per germline. Written as DNA, the CDR3 is TGTGCCAGCTCACCAACCCCAGGACAGCGAGGGACTAGCGGTAGTAGAAGTACAGATACGCAGTATTTT. It encodes CASSPTPGQRGTSGSRSTDTQYF. The complete variable domain, with remaining parts taken from reference TRBV18 and TRBJ2-3, reads NAGVMQNPRHLVRRRGQEARLRCSPMKGHSHVYWYRQLPEEGLKFMVYLQKENIIDESGMPKERFSAEFPKEGPSILRIQQVVRGDSAAYFCASSPTPGQRGTSGSRSTDTQYFGPGTRLTVL.

V usage is TRBV27 and J usage is TRBJ2-7; no firm D call. Trimming removed 3 bases from V and 2 bases from J, with 8 bases in between. The CDR3 is made up of 13 amino acids. From germline, CDR1 is MNHEY and CDR2 SMNVEV (reference sequence). In DNA, the CDR3 is TGTGCCAGCAGTTTCAGTCTGACCTACGAGCAGTACTTC. Its protein is CASSFSLTYEQYF.

The rearrangement uses TRBV9 and TRBJ2-7; D is possibly TRBD1 (5 bases). Deletions cut 2 bases from V and 2 bases from J, with 20 bases between. CDR1 and CDR2 (germline): SGDLS, YYNGEE. The CDR3 has 17 residues. The CDR3 is CASSVSYRTGRTYEQYF. In DNA, the CDR3 is TGTGCCAGCAGCGTTTCGTACCGAACAGGACGGACCTACGAGCAGTACTTC.

The gene calls are TRBV3-1 (or the pseudogene TRBV3-2) and TRBJ2-6; D remains unclear. With 0 bases removed from V and 0 bases from J, the gap between germline ends came to 6 bases. CDR1 is LGHDT, CDR2 YNNKEL, per germline (reference sequence). CDR3 length: 16 amino acids. The CDR3 is CASSQDLGSGANVLTF. The CDR3 DNA reads TGTGCCAGCAGCCAAGATTTGGGCTCTGGGGCCAACGTCCTGACTTTC.

The rearrangement uses TRBV10-3 and TRBJ2-2; 10 nucleotides align to TRBD2. The CDR3 length is 15 residues. In germline, CDR1 is ENHRY, CDR2 SYGVKD. The V gene end was trimmed by 8 bases and the J gene end by 6 bases; junction bases not matched to a gene: 9. In DNA, the CDR3 is TGTGCCATCCGTGGTTCTAGCGGGAGTTCCGGGGAGCTGTTTTTT. Its protein is CAIRGSSGSSGELFF.

The chain has TRBV5-1 and TRBJ2-5, with D perhaps matching TRBD1 or TRBD2 (5 bases each). The ends were cut back, 1 base at V and 8 bases at J, with 9 bases in the middle. From germline, CDR1 is SGHRS and CDR2 YFSETQ. The CDR3 extends over 12 amino acids. The CDR3: CASSLPGGTQYF. The CDR3 bases are TGCGCCAGCAGCTTGCCTGGGGGTACCCAGTACTTC.

This sequence joins TRBV3-1 (or the pseudogene TRBV3-2) and TRBJ1-6; D gene ambiguous. CDR1 is LGHDT and CDR2 is YNNKEL in the germline V gene (reference sequence). Trimming pared 1 base from V and 8 bases from J, leaving 15 bases between. The CDR3 loop spans 16 amino acids. As DNA, the CDR3 is TGTGCCAGCAGCCAAGCGGTGGAACTATACCATTCACCCCTCCACTTT. It encodes CASSQAVELYHSPLHF.

V usage is TRBV4-1 and J usage is TRBJ2-1; 10 positions match TRBD2. Germline values: CDR1 MGHRA, CDR2 YSYEKL. This CDR3 spans 16 amino acids. V lost 1 base, J lost 8 bases, and 8 bases stayed unmatched. CDR3 DNA sequence: TGCGCCAGCAGCCAAGTCGGAGCGGGAGGGCCGCATGAGCAGTTCTTC. Residues: CASSQVGAGGPHEQFF.

The genes are TRBV28 and TRBJ2-1, with TRBD2 matching 8 bases. CDR1 MDHEN and CDR2 SYDVKM come from the germline V gene. The CDR3 runs to 14 residues. With V trimmed by 5 bases and J by 6 bases, 6 bases remained unmatched. The CDR3 DNA is TGTGCCAGCAGTGCCTCGGGACTAGTCAATGAGCAGTTCTTC. Translation: CASSASGLVNEQFF.

The genes are TRBV28 and TRBJ1-4, with D hard to call. The ends were cut back, 6 bases at V and 0 bases at J, with 11 bases in the middle. Germline V gives CDR1 MDHEN, CDR2 SYDVKM. This CDR3 region has 15 residues. Written as DNA, the CDR3 is TGTGCCAGCAGCCTCCCAGAGCCAACTAATGAAAAACTGTTTTTT. This translates into CASSLPEPTNEKLFF.

The V call is TRBV19, the J call TRBJ2-1, with 10 bases matching TRBD1. The ends lost 5 bases at V and 8 bases at J; junction bases unmatched: 12. Germline V lookup: CDR1 LNHDA, CDR2 SQIVND (reference sequence). This CDR3 contains 16 residues. The CDR3 loop reads CASSRQTGTGADEQFF. Here the CDR3 DNA reads TGTGCCAGTAGTCGCCAAACCGGGACAGGGGCGGATGAGCAGTTCTTC.

This chain connects TRBV19 to TRBJ1-5; unclear D gene. V was cut by 7 bases and J by 3 bases, with 10 bases left in between. The CDR3 contains 13 residues. Germline V gives CDR1 LNHDA, CDR2 SQIVND (reference sequence). The CDR3 nucleotides are TGTGCCAGTACCTCGGCATACAATCAGCCCCAGCATTTT. It translates to CASTSAYNQPQHF.

The chain couples TRBV10-1 to TRBJ2-1; TRBD1 or TRBD2 may be the D gene (5 bases each). The length of the CDR3 is 15 residues. Germline lookup yields CDR1 WNHNN and CDR2 SYGVQD (reference sequence). Trimming stripped 3 bases from V and 1 base from J, with 10 bases between. The CDR3 reads CASSDGGLSYNEQFF. In nucleotides, the CDR3 is TGCGCCAGCAGTGATGGGGGTTTATCCTACAATGAGCAGTTCTTC.

The J gene is TRBJ2-3, the V gene TRBV9; perhaps TRBD2 as D (5 bases). CDR1 and CDR2 from the germline V gene are SGDLS and YYNGEE. The ends were cut back, 0 bases at V and 4 bases at J, with 15 bases in the middle. The CDR3 runs 16 residues. The CDR3: CASSVGPAAGADTQYF. The CDR3 DNA follows: TGTGCCAGCAGCGTAGGACCAGCTGCGGGCGCAGATACGCAGTATTTT. The full variable domain, with the rest looked up from reference TRBV9 and TRBJ2-3, is DSGVTQTPKHLITATGQRVTLRCSPRSGDLSVYWYQQSLDQGLQFLIQYYNGEERAKGNILERFSAQQFPDLHSELNLSSLELGDSALYFCASSVGPAAGADTQYFGPGTRLTVL.

Here the CDR3 reads CASSLSGNEQYF. The CDR3 DNA sequence: TGTGCCAGCAGTTTATCGGGGAACGAGCAGTACTTC. The V call is TRBV27, the J call TRBJ2-7; no clear D. The length of the CDR3 is 12 residues. Deletions cut 0 bases from V and 5 bases from J, with 5 bases between. The germline gives CDR1 MNHEY, CDR2 SMNVEV (reference sequence).

The chain joins TRBV19 to TRBJ1-2, with D uncertain. Germline V CDR1 and CDR2: LNHDA, SQIVND (reference sequence). Trimming pared 10 bases from V and 3 bases from J, leaving 21 bases between. The CDR3 has 15 amino acids. CDR3 sequence reads: CATSAGRSGYYGYTF. The CDR3 nucleotides read TGTGCCACCTCCGCTGGGCGGTCGGGGTACTATGGCTACACCTTC.

The chain combines TRBV27 with TRBJ2-6, with 7 bases matching TRBD1. The CDR3 length is 16 residues. CDR1 is MNHEY and CDR2 is SMNVEV in the germline V gene (reference sequence). V trimming: 1 base; J trimming: 2 bases; junction bases outside the gene matches: 2. CDR3 protein: CASSLWDSPGANVLTF. For the CDR3, the DNA is TGTGCCAGCAGTTTATGGGACAGCCCTGGGGCCAACGTCCTGACTTTC.

This chain uses TRBV5-8 with TRBJ2-7; D perhaps matches TRBD2 (6 bases). CDR1 SGHTS and CDR2 YDEGEE come from the germline V gene. This CDR3 is built from 15 residues. The V and J ends lost 2 bases and 1 base respectively, with 13 bases between them. As DNA, the CDR3 is TGTGCCAGCAGCTTAGGAGGGGAATGGTCCTACGAGCAGTACTTC. Its translation is CASSLGGEWSYEQYF.

The chain employs TRBV19 and TRBJ2-4; D not resolved. V dropped 6 bases and J dropped 0 bases, with 9 bases sitting between them. The CDR3 is 14 residues long. Germline V gene sequence: CDR1 LNHDA, CDR2 SQIVND (reference sequence). CDR3 nucleotides: TGTGCCAGTAGAGGCCTACTAGCCAAAAACATTCAGTACTTC. Its protein is CASRGLLAKNIQYF.